This T cell receptor beta chain was identified in a study of identical twins. Whole-study findings and limits: It was out-of-frame TCR alpha sharing in monozygotic twins that models underestimated.

TCRdb redid the calling of the 5' RACE reads with MiXCR, one entry per CDR3 protein. The sample has 460,000 or so distinct CDR3 sequences, approximately 15% seen once. Per germline, CDR1 SGDLS and CDR2 YYNGEE. Between the trimmed V and J ends, which lost 1 base and 1 base, there was a span of 9 bases. The CDR3 is 14 residues long. Everyone who gave samples was a healthy Caucasian. A note on this clonotype: Its antigen is unidentified.

These same data were also listed under a study on yellow fever vaccine responses in identical twins.

The chain combines TRBV9 with TRBJ2-7; D not certain. The origin of this receptor is a woman under 30 in good health. The specimen was CD4+ T cells sorted from blood. CDR3 DNA sequence: TGTGCCAGCAGCGTAACCGATGGTTCCTACGAGCAGTACTTC. It is translated as CASSVTDGSYEQYF.